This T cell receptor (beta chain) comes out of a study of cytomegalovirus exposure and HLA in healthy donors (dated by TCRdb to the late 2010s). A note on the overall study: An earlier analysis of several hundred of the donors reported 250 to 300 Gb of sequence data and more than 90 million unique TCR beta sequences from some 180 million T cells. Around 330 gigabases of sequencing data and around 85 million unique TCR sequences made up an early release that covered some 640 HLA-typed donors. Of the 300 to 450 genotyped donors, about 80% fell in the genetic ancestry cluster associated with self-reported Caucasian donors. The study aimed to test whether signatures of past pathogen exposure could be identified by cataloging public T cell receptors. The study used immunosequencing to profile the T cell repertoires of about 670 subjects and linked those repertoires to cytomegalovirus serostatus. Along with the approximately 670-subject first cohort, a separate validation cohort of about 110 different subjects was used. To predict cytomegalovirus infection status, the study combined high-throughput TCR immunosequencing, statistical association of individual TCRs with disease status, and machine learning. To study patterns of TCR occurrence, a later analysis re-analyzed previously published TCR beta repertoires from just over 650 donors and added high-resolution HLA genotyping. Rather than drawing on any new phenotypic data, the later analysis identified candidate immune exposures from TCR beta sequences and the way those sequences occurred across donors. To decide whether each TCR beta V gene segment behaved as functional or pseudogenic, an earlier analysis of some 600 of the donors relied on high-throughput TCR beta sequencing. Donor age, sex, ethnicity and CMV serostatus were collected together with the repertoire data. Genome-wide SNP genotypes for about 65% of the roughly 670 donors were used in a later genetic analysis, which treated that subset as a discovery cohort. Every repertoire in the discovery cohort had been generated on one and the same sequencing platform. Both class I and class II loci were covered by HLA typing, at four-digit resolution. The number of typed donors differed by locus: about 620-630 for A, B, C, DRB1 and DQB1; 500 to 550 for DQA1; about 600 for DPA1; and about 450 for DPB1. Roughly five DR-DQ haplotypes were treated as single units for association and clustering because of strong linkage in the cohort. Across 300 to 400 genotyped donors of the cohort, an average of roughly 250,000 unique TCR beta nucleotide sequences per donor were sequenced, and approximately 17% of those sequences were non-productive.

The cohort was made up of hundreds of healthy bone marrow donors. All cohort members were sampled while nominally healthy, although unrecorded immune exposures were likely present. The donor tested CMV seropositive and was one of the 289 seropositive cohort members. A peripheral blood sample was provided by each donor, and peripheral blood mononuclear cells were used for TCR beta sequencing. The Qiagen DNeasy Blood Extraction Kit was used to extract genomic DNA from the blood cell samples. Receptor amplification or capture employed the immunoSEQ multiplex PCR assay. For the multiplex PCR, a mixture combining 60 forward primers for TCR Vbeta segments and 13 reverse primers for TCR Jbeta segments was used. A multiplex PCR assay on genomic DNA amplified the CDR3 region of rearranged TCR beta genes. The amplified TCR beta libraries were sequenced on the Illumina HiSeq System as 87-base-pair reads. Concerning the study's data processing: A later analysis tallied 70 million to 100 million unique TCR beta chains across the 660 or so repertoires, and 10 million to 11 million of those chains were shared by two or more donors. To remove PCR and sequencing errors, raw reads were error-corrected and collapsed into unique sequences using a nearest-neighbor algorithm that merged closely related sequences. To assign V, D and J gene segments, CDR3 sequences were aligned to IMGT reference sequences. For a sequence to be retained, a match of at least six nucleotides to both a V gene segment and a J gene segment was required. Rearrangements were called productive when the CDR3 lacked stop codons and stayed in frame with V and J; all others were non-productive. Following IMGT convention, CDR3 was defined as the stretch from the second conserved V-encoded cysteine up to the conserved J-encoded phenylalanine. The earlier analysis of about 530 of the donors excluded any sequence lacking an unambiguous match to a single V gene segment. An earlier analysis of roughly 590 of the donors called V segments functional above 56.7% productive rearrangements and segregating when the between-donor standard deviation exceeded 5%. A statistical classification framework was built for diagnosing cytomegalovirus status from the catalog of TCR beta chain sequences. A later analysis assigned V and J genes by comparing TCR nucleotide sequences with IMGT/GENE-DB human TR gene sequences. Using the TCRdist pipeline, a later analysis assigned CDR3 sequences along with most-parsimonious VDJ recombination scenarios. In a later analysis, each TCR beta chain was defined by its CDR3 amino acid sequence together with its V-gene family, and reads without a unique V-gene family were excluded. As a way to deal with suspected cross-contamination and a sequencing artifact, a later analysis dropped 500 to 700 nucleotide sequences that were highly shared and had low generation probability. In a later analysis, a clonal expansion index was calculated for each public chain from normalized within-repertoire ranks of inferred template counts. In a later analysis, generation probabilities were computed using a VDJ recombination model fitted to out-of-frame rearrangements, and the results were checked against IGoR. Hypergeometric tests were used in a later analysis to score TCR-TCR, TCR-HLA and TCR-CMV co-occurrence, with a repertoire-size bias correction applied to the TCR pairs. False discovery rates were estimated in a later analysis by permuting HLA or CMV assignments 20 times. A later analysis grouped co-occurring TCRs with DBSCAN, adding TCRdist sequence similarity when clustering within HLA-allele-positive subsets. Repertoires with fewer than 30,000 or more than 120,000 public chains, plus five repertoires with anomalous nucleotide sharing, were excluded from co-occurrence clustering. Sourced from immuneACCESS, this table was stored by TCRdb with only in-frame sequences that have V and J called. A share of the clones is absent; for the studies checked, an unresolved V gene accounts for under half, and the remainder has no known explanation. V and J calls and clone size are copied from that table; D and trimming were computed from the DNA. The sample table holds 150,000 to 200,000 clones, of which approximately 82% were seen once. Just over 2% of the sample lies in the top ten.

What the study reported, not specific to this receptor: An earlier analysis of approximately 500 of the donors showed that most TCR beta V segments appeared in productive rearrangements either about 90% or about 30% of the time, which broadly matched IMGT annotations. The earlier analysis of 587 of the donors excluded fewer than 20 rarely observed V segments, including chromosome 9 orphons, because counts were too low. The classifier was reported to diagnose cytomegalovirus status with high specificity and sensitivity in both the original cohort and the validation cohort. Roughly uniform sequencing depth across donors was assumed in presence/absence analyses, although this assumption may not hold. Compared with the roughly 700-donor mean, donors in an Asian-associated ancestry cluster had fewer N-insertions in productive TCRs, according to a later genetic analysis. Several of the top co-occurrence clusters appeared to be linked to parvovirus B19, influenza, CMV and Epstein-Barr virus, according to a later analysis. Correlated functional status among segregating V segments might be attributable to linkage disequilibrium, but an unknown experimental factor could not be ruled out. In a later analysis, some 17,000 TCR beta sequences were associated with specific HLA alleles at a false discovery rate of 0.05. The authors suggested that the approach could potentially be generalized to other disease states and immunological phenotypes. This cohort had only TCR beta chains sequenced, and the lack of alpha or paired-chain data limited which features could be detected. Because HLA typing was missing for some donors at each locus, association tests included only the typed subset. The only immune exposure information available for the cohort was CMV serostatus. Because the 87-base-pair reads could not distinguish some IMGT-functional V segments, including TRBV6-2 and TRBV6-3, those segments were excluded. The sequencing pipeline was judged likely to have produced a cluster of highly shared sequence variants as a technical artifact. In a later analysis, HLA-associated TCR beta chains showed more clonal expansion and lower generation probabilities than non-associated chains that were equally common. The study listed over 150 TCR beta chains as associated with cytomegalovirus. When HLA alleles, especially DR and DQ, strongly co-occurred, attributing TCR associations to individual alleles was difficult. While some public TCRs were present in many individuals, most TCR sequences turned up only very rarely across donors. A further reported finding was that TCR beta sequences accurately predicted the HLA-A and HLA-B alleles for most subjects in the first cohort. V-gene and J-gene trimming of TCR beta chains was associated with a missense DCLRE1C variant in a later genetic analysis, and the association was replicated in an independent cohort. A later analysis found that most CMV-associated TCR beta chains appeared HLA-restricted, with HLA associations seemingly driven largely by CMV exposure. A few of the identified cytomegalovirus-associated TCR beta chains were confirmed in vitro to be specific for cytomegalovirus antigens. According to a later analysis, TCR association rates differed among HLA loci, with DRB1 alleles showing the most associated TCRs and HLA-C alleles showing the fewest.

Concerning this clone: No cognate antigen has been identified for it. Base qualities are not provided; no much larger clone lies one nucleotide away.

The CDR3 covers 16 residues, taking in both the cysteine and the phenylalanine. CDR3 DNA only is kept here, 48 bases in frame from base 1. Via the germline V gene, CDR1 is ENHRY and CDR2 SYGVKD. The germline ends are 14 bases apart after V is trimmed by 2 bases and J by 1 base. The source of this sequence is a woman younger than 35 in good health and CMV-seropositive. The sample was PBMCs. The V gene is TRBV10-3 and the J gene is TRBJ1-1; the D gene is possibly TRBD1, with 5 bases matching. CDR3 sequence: CAISEAGGHGNTEAFF. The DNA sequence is TGTGCCATCAGTGAGGCCGGGGGTCACGGGAACACTGAAGCTTTCTTT.